The 4 T cell receptor beta chains listed next were all sequenced from one sample in a study of blood T cell repertoires in COVID-19. Repertoires were generated with immunoSEQ multiplex PCR, while TCRdb's copy carries only in-frame clones and drops some. The repertoire has 250,000 to 300,000 clones, about 90% of them found once; the top ten carry around 12%. The sequenced material came from peripheral blood. Receptors were obtained from a woman aged 30 to 39 with COVID-19, enrolled during active disease.

The chain employs TRBV7-8 and TRBJ1-6; no firm D call. Trimming took off 1 base at V and 8 bases at J, with 6 bases between the two ends. Germline CDR1 and CDR2: SGHVS and FQNEAQ. The CDR3 is 13 amino acids. The CDR3 DNA sequence: TGTGCCAGCAGCTTAGATATTGATTCACCCCTCCACTTT. Translating gives CASSLDIDSPLHF. Full variable domain (missing parts from reference TRBV7-8 and TRBJ1-6): GAGVSQSPRYKVAKRGQDVALRCDPISGHVSLFWYQQALGQGPEFLTYFQNEAQLDKSGLPSDRFFAERPEGSVSTLKIQRTQQEDSAVYLCASSLDIDSPLHFGNGTRLTVT.

This clone was seen a few times. V usage is TRBV7-9 and J usage is TRBJ1-1; D is uncertain. The germline gives CDR1 SEHNR, CDR2 FQNEAQ (reference sequence). The CDR3 extends over 15 amino acids. V lost 2 bases and J 1 base, leaving 11 bases between the germline ends. CDR3 in amino acids: CASSLLPQANTEAFF. CDR3 nucleotide sequence: TGTGCCAGCAGCTTACTGCCTCAAGCGAACACTGAAGCTTTCTTT. Filled out from reference TRBV7-9 and TRBJ1-1, the complete variable domain reads DTGVSQNPRHKITKRGQNVTFRCDPISEHNRLYWYRQTLGQGPEFLTYFQNEAQLEKSRLLSDRFSAERPKGSFSTLEIQRTEQGDSAMYLCASSLLPQANTEAFFGQGTRLTVV.

The J gene is TRBJ2-4, the V gene TRBV5-5; no clear D gene. Deletions cut 2 bases from V and 0 bases from J, with 9 bases between. This CDR3 has 15 residues. CDR1 and CDR2 (germline): SGHKS, YYEKEE (reference sequence). This chain's CDR3 is CASSFPTLAKNIQYF. The CDR3, as DNA: TGTGCCAGCAGCTTCCCGACATTAGCCAAAAACATTCAGTACTTC.

V and J are TRBV4-2 and TRBJ2-4; the D gene is possibly TRBD2 (5 bases). Germline-derived CDR1 and CDR2 are LGHNA and YNFKEQ. The CDR3 totals 15 residues. Trimming took 5 bases from V and 0 from J, leaving 11 bases between them. CDR3 nucleotide sequence: TGTGCCAGCAGCGGACGAGCGGTAGCCAAAAACATTCAGTACTTC. The encoded protein is CASSGRAVAKNIQYF.